This T cell receptor (beta chain) was retrieved from a study of blood T cell repertoires in COVID-19. Study information: Collection of acute and convalescent COVID-19 samples took place in the United States, Italy and Spain. Sources were T cells, B-cell-depleted T cells, or PBMCs; the material itself was cDNA or gDNA.

Germline loops: CDR1 ENHRY, CDR2 SYGVKD. Trimming took off 11 bases at V and 4 bases at J, with 17 bases between the two ends. This CDR3 has 14 amino acids. Generated by immunoSEQ multiplex PCR, the TCRdb table keeps only in-frame clones and is missing some. Among roughly 130,000 clones listed, 82% were seen once. Sequencing was carried out using peripheral blood. This TCR was sampled from a woman aged 65 to 85 with acute or convalescent COVID-19. The rearrangement joins TRBV10-3 to TRBJ2-2, with D possibly matching TRBD2 (7 bases). The CDR3 DNA reads TGTGCCGCCGCGGGGGCCGCGCGCACCGGGGAGCTGTTTTTT. Protein sequence: CAAAGAARTGELFF.